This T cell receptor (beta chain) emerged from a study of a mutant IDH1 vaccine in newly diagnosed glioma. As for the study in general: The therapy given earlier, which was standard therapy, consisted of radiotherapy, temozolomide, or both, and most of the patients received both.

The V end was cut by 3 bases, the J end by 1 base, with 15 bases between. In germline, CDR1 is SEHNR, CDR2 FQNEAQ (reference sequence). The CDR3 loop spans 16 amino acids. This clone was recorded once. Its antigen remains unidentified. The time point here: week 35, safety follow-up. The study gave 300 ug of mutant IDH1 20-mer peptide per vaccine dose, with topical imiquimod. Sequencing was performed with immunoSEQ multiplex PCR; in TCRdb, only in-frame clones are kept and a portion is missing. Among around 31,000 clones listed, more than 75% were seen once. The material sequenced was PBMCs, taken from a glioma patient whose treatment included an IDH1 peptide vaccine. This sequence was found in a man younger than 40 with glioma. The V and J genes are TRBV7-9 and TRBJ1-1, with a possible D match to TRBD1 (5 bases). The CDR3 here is CASSLGRGTANTEAFF. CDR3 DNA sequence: TGTGCCAGCAGCTTGGGGAGAGGGACGGCGAACACTGAAGCTTTCTTT.